These 23 T cell receptor beta chains came from one sample sequenced in a study of blood T cell repertoires in COVID-19. TCRdb's copy holds only in-frame clones and misses some; the assay was immunoSEQ multiplex PCR. The sample holds a few hundred thousand clones, around nine tenths seen once. Source material: PBMCs or T cells enriched from blood (not recorded which). The receptors here all came from a woman aged 60-70 years in a cohort exposed to, infected with or recovered from COVID-19 (not recorded which).

The rearrangement uses TRBV7-2 and TRBJ2-7; 8 nucleotides agree with TRBD1. Looked up from germline, CDR1 is SGHTA and CDR2 is FQGNSA. The CDR3 runs to 14 residues. Trimming at V came to 5 bases and at J to 2 bases, leaving 5 bases not matched to a gene. CDR3: CASSLGQVTYEQYF. CDR3 sequence (DNA): TGTGCCAGCAGCCTGGGACAGGTGACCTACGAGCAGTACTTC.

In its sample, this clone was seen once. This chain joins TRBV11-2 and TRBJ2-1; D unclear. V shed 4 bases and J shed 0 bases, with 10 bases lying between them. The CDR3 contains 15 residues. Germline V gives CDR1 SGHAT, CDR2 FQNNGV. Here the CDR3 DNA reads TGTGCCAGCAGCTCCATAGATAGCTCCTACAATGAGCAGTTCTTC. As protein: CASSSIDSSYNEQFF. The full variable domain, its missing parts supplied by reference TRBV11-2 and TRBJ2-1, is EAGVAQSPRYKIIEKRQSVAFWCNPISGHATLYWYQQILGQGPKLLIQFQNNGVVDDSQLPKDRFSAERLKGVDSTLKIQPAKLEDSAVYLCASSSIDSSYNEQFFGPGTRLTVL.

The genes are TRBV2 and TRBJ2-5, with 9 bases matching TRBD2. CDR1 is SNHLY, CDR2 FYNNEI, per germline. CDR3 length: 16 residues. Losses at the gene ends were 1 base for V and 0 bases for J; bases not matched to a gene: 3. CDR3 DNA sequence: TGTGCCAGCAGTGAAGGCAGACTAGCGGACCAAGAGACCCAGTACTTC. It encodes CASSEGRLADQETQYF.

J is TRBJ2-2 and V is TRBV7-3, with 7 bases lining up with TRBD2. CDR3 length: 18 amino acids. V was clipped by 0 bases and J by 6 bases; unmatched bases: 13. The V gene's germline CDR1 is SGHTA and CDR2 FQGTGA. CDR3 sequence: CASSLTRLGGGSAGELFF. CDR3 coding DNA: TGTGCCAGCAGCTTAACCCGGCTCGGGGGAGGGTCCGCCGGGGAGCTGTTTTTT.

The gene calls are TRBV25-1 and TRBJ1-2; no firm D call. Per the germline V gene, CDR1 is MGHDK and CDR2 is SYGVNS. The CDR3 totals 12 residues. V shed 4 bases and J shed 1 base, with 4 bases lying between them. The CDR3 spells CASSGDNYGYTF. CDR3 DNA sequence: TGTGCCAGCAGTGGAGATAACTATGGCTACACCTTC.

As DNA, the CDR3 is TGTGCCAGCAGTTCGACAGGGATTTCACCCCTCCACTTT. It encodes CASSSTGISPLHF. The chain joins TRBV7-9 to TRBJ1-6; TRBD1 agrees at 7 bases. The CDR3 runs to 13 residues. The ends lost 6 bases at V and 9 bases at J; junction bases unmatched: 5. The V gene's germline CDR1 is SEHNR and CDR2 FQNEAQ (reference sequence).

The DNA for the CDR3 is TGTGCCAGCTCGAACCAGGGGCTAGCGGGAAGGAACAATGAGCAGTTCTTC. It specifies CASSNQGLAGRNNEQFF. The chain has TRBV18 and TRBJ2-1; 9 bases line up with TRBD2. The CDR3 runs to 17 residues. V lost 6 bases to trimming and J lost 5 bases; unmatched junction nucleotides: 14. Germline V gene sequence: CDR1 KGHSH, CDR2 LQKENI.

V gene TRBV5-4 combines with J gene TRBJ2-7; the D gene is possibly TRBD1 (6 bases). This CDR3 has 13 amino acids. V dropped 1 base and J dropped 3 bases, with 8 bases sitting between them. The germline gives CDR1 SGHNT, CDR2 YYREEE (reference sequence). CDR3 sequence: CASSLQGGYEQYF. The CDR3 DNA follows: TGTGCCAGCAGCTTGCAAGGGGGCTACGAGCAGTACTTC.

J is TRBJ1-5 and V is TRBV3-1 (or the pseudogene TRBV3-2); TRBD1 might be the D (6 bases). The CDR3 covers 15 residues. In germline, CDR1 is LGHDT, CDR2 YNNKEL (reference sequence). Trimming took 4 bases from V and 0 from J, leaving 10 bases between them. Here the CDR3 DNA reads TGTGCCAGCAGCCCCTCAGGGGATAGCAATCAGCCCCAGCATTTT. Amino acid sequence: CASSPSGDSNQPQHF.

This clone was found once. Other DNA sequences from this sample encode an identical CDR3 as well. The rearrangement links TRBV2 to TRBJ2-7; TRBD2 agrees at 11 bases. V shed 5 bases, J shed 4 bases, and the junction held 4 bases outside the gene matches. The CDR3 runs to 14 residues. The germline CDR1 and CDR2 sequences are SNHLY and FYNNEI. Here the CDR3 DNA reads TGTGCCAGCAGTTTAGCGGGAGGGCCTTACGAGCAGTACTTC. This codes for CASSLAGGPYEQYF.

Only a few counts were recorded for this clone. The chain couples TRBV9 to TRBJ2-1, with TRBD2 matching over 13 bases. Germline loops: CDR1 SGDLS, CDR2 YYNGEE. CDR3 size: 15 residues. Trimming removed 4 bases from V and 6 bases from J; junction bases left unmatched: 4. CDR3 amino acids: CASSTTSGRANEQFF. In DNA form, the CDR3 reads TGTGCCAGCAGCACCACTAGCGGGAGGGCCAATGAGCAGTTCTTC. The full variable domain, completed using reference TRBV9 and TRBJ2-1, is DSGVTQTPKHLITATGQRVTLRCSPRSGDLSVYWYQQSLDQGLQFLIQYYNGEERAKGNILERFSAQQFPDLHSELNLSSLELGDSALYFCASSTTSGRANEQFFGPGTRLTVL.

The rearrangement links TRBV28 to TRBJ1-4; D gene ambiguous. Trimming took 4 bases from V and 7 from J, leaving 16 bases between them. The CDR3 sequence is 15 residues long. CDR1 MDHEN and CDR2 SYDVKM come from the germline V gene. CDR3 nucleotides: TGTGCCAGCAGTTCTCGGGTCGGCGACGGTGAAAAACTGTTTTTT. It specifies CASSSRVGDGEKLFF.

This clone was seen just once. The rearrangement links TRBV5-6 to TRBJ2-7, with 9 bases lining up with TRBD1. The CDR3 is made up of 15 amino acids. Germline V gene lookup returns CDR1 SGHDT and CDR2 YYEEEE. Germline trimming cut 4 bases from V and 5 bases from J; bases unmatched to any gene: 10. The CDR3 is CASSSWTGVRNEQYF. DNA for the CDR3: TGTGCCAGCAGCAGTTGGACAGGGGTAAGGAACGAGCAGTACTTC. Variable domain in full (rest from reference TRBV5-6 and TRBJ2-7): DAGVTQSPTHLIKTRGQQVTLRCSPKSGHDTVSWYQQALGQGPQFIFQYYEEEERQRGNFPDRFSGHQFPNYSSELNVNALLLGDSALYLCASSSWTGVRNEQYFGPGTRLTVT.

This chain's CDR3 is CATEERTGMRAFF. The CDR3 DNA follows: TGTGCCACCGAGGAACGGACAGGGATGAGGGCTTTCTTT. The chain has TRBV28 and TRBJ1-1, with 8 bases lining up with TRBD1. Germline CDR1 reads MDHEN; CDR2 reads SYDVKM. This CDR3 region has 13 residues. Losses at the gene ends were 10 bases for V and 11 bases for J; bases not matched to a gene: 15. Looking up the rest from reference TRBV28 and TRBJ1-1 gives the full variable domain: DVKVTQSSRYLVKRTGEKVFLECVQDMDHENMFWYRQDPGLGLRLIYFSYDVKMKEKGDIPEGYSVSREKKERFSLILESASTNQTSMYLCATEERTGMRAFFGQGTRLTVV.

The chain has TRBV7-2 and TRBJ1-6; 10 nucleotides align to TRBD1. Looked up from germline, CDR1 is SGHTA and CDR2 is FQGNSA. This CDR3 contains 18 residues. J lost 4 bases, V lost 2 bases, and 8 bases had no gene match. CDR3 region: CASSLPTGQGGYNSPLHF. The CDR3 DNA reads as TGTGCCAGCAGCTTACCCACAGGACAGGGGGGATATAATTCACCCCTCCACTTT.

The rearrangement links TRBV28 to TRBJ2-4; no clear D gene. The CDR3 has 15 residues. Trimming shortened V by 6 bases and J by 0 bases, and 12 bases separated the two germline ends. Germline V gene data show CDR1 as MDHEN and CDR2 as SYDVKM. The CDR3 bases are TGTGCCAGCAGCCGAGACATCCTAGCCAAAAACATTCAGTACTTC. This codes for CASSRDILAKNIQYF.

The chain combines TRBV5-6 with TRBJ2-1, with TRBD1 matching over 8 bases. J gave up 4 bases and V 0 bases, and 6 bases lay outside the gene matches. Germline V gives CDR1 SGHDT, CDR2 YYEEEE. CDR3 size: 16 residues. Here the CDR3 reads CASSLEGQGVYNEQFF. In nucleotides, the CDR3 is TGTGCCAGCAGCTTGGAAGGACAGGGAGTTTACAATGAGCAGTTCTTC.

The chain joins TRBV10-1 to TRBJ2-3; unclear D gene. Germline lookup yields CDR1 WNHNN and CDR2 SYGVQD (reference sequence). Trimming removed 1 base at V and 4 bases at J, with 9 bases between. The CDR3 consists of 14 residues. The CDR3 nucleotides read TGCGCCAGCAGTGAGTTTTTGCGTTCAGATACGCAGTATTTT. It translates to CASSEFLRSDTQYF.

The rearrangement links TRBV7-6 to TRBJ2-7; 7 bases line up with TRBD2. After removal of 5 bases from V and 2 bases from J, the junction contained 6 bases not matched to a gene. CDR3 length equals 14 residues. Germline-derived CDR1 and CDR2 are SGHVS and FNYEAQ. The CDR3 DNA sequence: TGTGCCAGCAGCGCCTCTAGCGGACCCTACGAGCAGTACTTC. This sequence encodes CASSASSGPYEQYF.

This rearrangement joins TRBV9 to TRBJ1-2, with 9 bases that match TRBD1. From germline, CDR1 is SGDLS and CDR2 YYNGEE. This CDR3 has 16 amino acids. The trim removed 4 bases at V and 8 bases at J, leaving 15 bases unmatched. The CDR3 sequence: CASSPSGTGWVKGYTF. The CDR3 coding sequence is TGTGCCAGCAGCCCTTCGGGGACAGGGTGGGTAAAGGGCTACACCTTC.

The CDR3 protein is CSVTKGSSNQPQHF. The CDR3 nucleotides read TGCAGCGTTACTAAGGGGTCTAGCAATCAGCCCCAGCATTTT. The genes are TRBV29-1 and TRBJ1-5, with D tentatively TRBD1 (5 bases). Trimming pared 5 bases from V and 0 bases from J, leaving 11 bases between. CDR1 is SQVTM, CDR2 ANQGSEA, per germline. The CDR3 covers 14 residues.

V usage is TRBV18 and J usage is TRBJ2-5; 7 bases align to TRBD1. After removal of 3 bases from V and 0 bases from J, the junction contained 4 bases not matched to a gene. The CDR3 sequence is 15 residues long. Per germline, CDR1 KGHSH and CDR2 LQKENI. The CDR3 sequence: CASSPRDSNQETQYF. CDR3 in DNA: TGTGCCAGCTCACCTAGGGACAGCAACCAAGAGACCCAGTACTTC.

The chain has TRBV7-9 and TRBJ1-4; the match to TRBD1 covers 11 bases. Per the germline V gene, CDR1 is SEHNR and CDR2 is FQNEAQ (reference sequence). V gave up 1 base and J gave up 8 bases; unmatched junction bases: 6. This CDR3 is 16 amino acids long. CDR3 in DNA: TGTGCCAGCAGCTTAGATCCGGGACAGGGGGACGAAAAACTGTTTTTT. It specifies CASSLDPGQGDEKLFF.